This T cell receptor (beta chain) was sequenced for a study of T-cell reconstitution after alpha-beta-depleted transplantation in children. This clonotype was seen at least ten times. Unique molecular identifiers were incorporated into the prepared TCRbeta library. TCRdb passed the PCR reads through MiXCR, listing each CDR3 protein once. The top ten clones hold 1.1% of a sample with hundreds of thousands of distinct CDR3 sequences, around a sixth of them seen once. Germline lookup yields CDR1 SQVTM and CDR2 ANQGSEA. The CDR3 has 11 amino acids. Deletions cut 1 base from V and 6 bases from J, with 6 bases between.

The source of this sequence is a human donor who donated a stem cell graft to a child with acute myeloid leukemia. V gene TRBV29-1 combines with J gene TRBJ1-2; D remains unclear. Material: PBMCs from the stem cell graft donor, obtained from the stem cell graft. Here the CDR3 DNA reads TGCAGCGTTGAAGGGCCCAATGGCTACACCTTC. This translates into CSVEGPNGYTF.